The 15 T cell receptor beta chains below all came from one sample that was sequenced in a study of cytomegalovirus exposure and HLA in healthy donors. This PCR relied on a set of 60 Vbeta primers and 13 Jbeta primers. Assay: immunoSEQ multiplex PCR; the TCRdb copy retains only in-frame clones and omits some. Here the sample spans some 170,000 clones, around 75% being singletons. Sequenced input: PBMCs. The source is a man aged 18 to 30 in good health and CMV-seropositive.

This sequence joins TRBV28 and TRBJ1-1; D unresolved. Germline CDR1 MDHEN, CDR2 SYDVKM. Trimming left V 8 bases short and J 0 bases short, with 16 bases between. The length of the CDR3 is 15 residues. The CDR3 here is CASGGMGNLNTEAFF. The DNA for the CDR3 is TGTGCCAGCGGTGGTATGGGCAACTTGAACACTGAAGCTTTCTTT.

This clone was observed a single time. The chain combines TRBV1 with TRBJ2-7; no check of the table's D call, TRBD2, against the DNA was made. TRBV1 is classified as a pseudogene. This CDR3 spans 17 amino acids. The chain's CDR3 is CTSSQDRGGGTYYEQYV. The CDR3 DNA is TGCACCAGCAGCCAAGATCGGGGCGGGGGGACATACTACGAGCAGTACGTC.

This clone was found once. This chain uses TRBV6-5 with TRBJ2-1, with 7 bases that match TRBD1. This CDR3 region has 15 residues. V lost 0 bases and J lost 4; bases outside the gene matches: 3. Per germline, CDR1 MNHEY and CDR2 SVGAGI. CDR3 protein: CASSYSTGDYNEQFF. The CDR3 DNA is TGTGCCAGCAGTTACTCAACAGGGGATTACAATGAGCAGTTCTTC.

A remark on this clone: Other DNA sequences in this sample translate to the same CDR3. This chain uses TRBV6-5 with TRBJ1-2; D possibly corresponds to TRBD1 (5 bases). This CDR3 region has 16 residues. The V end lost 2 bases, the J end lost 4 bases, and 17 bases lay between the germline ends. The germline V gene has CDR1 MNHEY and CDR2 SVGAGI. The CDR3, as DNA: TGTGCCAGCAGTTACGTGACAGACACCTCCGGCTATGGCTACACCTTC. It is translated as CASSYVTDTSGYGYTF.

V gene TRBV11-1 combines with J gene TRBJ2-1; TRBD1 matches 8 bases. This CDR3 spans 13 amino acids. Germline V gene lookup returns CDR1 SGHAT and CDR2 FQDESV (reference sequence). V gave up 6 bases and J gave up 6 bases; unmatched junction bases: 4. CDR3: CASSSGQGNEQFF. The CDR3 DNA follows: TGTGCCAGCAGTTCCGGACAGGGCAATGAGCAGTTCTTC.

This CDR3 reads CAISEGASEQFF. The CDR3 DNA is TGTGCCATCAGTGAGGGGGCCAGTGAGCAGTTCTTC. The chain carries TRBV10-3 and TRBJ2-1; a possible D gene is TRBD1 (5 bases). There are 12 residues in the CDR3. Trimming left V 2 bases short and J 9 bases short, with 8 bases between. CDR1 ENHRY and CDR2 SYGVKD come from the germline V gene.

This clone has a handful of counts. The CDR3 bases are TGTGCCAGCAGTTACTCCCTCGATCAGCCCCAGCATTTT. Its protein product is CASSYSLDQPQHF. This rearrangement joins TRBV6-5 to TRBJ1-5; D unresolved. Germline loops: CDR1 MNHEY, CDR2 SVGAGI. The CDR3 is made up of 13 amino acids. Trimming stripped 0 bases from V and 5 bases from J, with 5 bases between.

A single count supports this clone. The V and J genes are TRBV27 and TRBJ2-3; D remains unclear. Trimming pared 5 bases from V and 0 bases from J, leaving 9 bases between. CDR3 size: 14 residues. Germline CDR1 is MNHEY and CDR2 is SMNVEV (reference sequence). The CDR3 sequence: CASSHPTSTDTQYF. The CDR3 nucleotides are TGTGCCAGCAGTCACCCAACTAGCACAGATACGCAGTATTTT.

V usage is TRBV2 and J usage is TRBJ1-1; D is unclear. Trimming took off 6 bases at V and 6 bases at J, with 14 bases between the two ends. CDR1 is SNHLY and CDR2 is FYNNEI in the germline V gene. The CDR3 contains 13 residues. Here the CDR3 reads CASRFDEGPEAFF. The CDR3 DNA reads TGTGCCAGCAGGTTTGACGAGGGCCCTGAAGCTTTCTTT.

This chain uses TRBV7-8 with TRBJ1-6; D is unresolved. Germline loops: CDR1 SGHVS, CDR2 FQNEAQ. This CDR3 has 13 amino acids. The V and J ends lost 2 bases and 8 bases respectively, with 7 bases between them. Here the CDR3 reads CASSLPSDSPLHF. The CDR3 DNA follows: TGTGCCAGCAGCTTACCATCAGATTCACCCCTCCACTTT.

The V gene is TRBV6-1, the J gene TRBJ2-7; maybe TRBD1 (6 bases). The CDR3 spans 16 residues. Germline CDR1 and CDR2: MNHNS and SASEGT. V lost 1 base, J lost 3 bases, and 16 bases lay in between. CDR3: CASSEDGRGKNYEQYV. The CDR3 coding sequence is TGTGCCAGCAGTGAAGATGGCAGGGGTAAGAACTACGAGCAGTACGTC.

This rearrangement joins TRBV7-9 to TRBJ1-1, with no clear D. The CDR3 runs 10 residues. V lost 7 bases, J lost 7 bases, and 7 bases lay in between. Germline-derived CDR1 and CDR2 are SEHNR and FQNEAQ (reference sequence). The DNA of the CDR3 is TGTGCCAGCACCGAGGATGAAGCTTTCTTT. Protein product: CASTEDEAFF.

This clone occurred once. The V and J genes are TRBV5-6 and TRBJ1-2; 8 bases match TRBD1. Germline CDR1 reads SGHDT; CDR2 reads YYEEEE. Trimming cost V 4 bases and J 4 bases; bases outside gene matches: 12. This CDR3 has 16 residues. The CDR3 loop reads CASSLEGAGGSYGYTF. DNA for the CDR3: TGTGCCAGCAGCCTAGAAGGAGCAGGGGGCTCCTATGGCTACACCTTC.

This clone has ten or more counts. This chain uses TRBV7-2 with TRBJ1-2, with 8 bases fitting TRBD1. The germline V gene has CDR1 SGHTA and CDR2 FQGNSA. V trimming: 5 bases; J trimming: 8 bases; junction bases outside the gene matches: 10. The CDR3 length is 14 residues. Here the CDR3 reads CASSPDRGERGYTF. CDR3 bases: TGTGCCAGCAGCCCTGACAGGGGTGAGCGGGGCTACACCTTC.

The chain has TRBV5-4 and TRBJ2-7, with 12 bases identical to TRBD2. J gave up 5 bases and V 9 bases, and 21 bases lay outside the gene matches. Germline CDR1 SGHNT, CDR2 YYREEE (reference sequence). The CDR3 is made up of 18 amino acids. The CDR3 region has the DNA TGTGCCACTACCAGGGGCCTAGCGGGAGGGCTAGCCGGCAACGAGCAGTACGTC. Translation: CATTRGLAGGLAGNEQYV.